The 7 T cell receptor beta chains presented below share a single source sample, sequenced in a study of control samples from healthy donors and cancer patients. Sequencing used immunoSEQ multiplex PCR; TCRdb keeps in-frame clones, though not all of them. The data show hundreds of thousands of clones, approximately 92% seen once. Material: PBMCs. The origin of the receptors is a man aged 40-49 years with head and neck cancer.

The rearrangement links TRBV3-1 (or the pseudogene TRBV3-2) to TRBJ2-5, with D possibly TRBD1 on 6 matching bases. V was shortened by 4 bases and J by 2 bases, with 20 bases between the two germline ends. CDR1 and CDR2 from the germline V gene are LGHDT and YNNKEL (reference sequence). The CDR3 is 17 residues long. CDR3 in DNA: TGTGCCAGCAGCCCATCCCACAGGGTTGTAATACAAGAGACCCAGTACTTC. It yields the protein CASSPSHRVVIQETQYF.

This sequence joins TRBV29-1 and TRBJ2-1, with D possibly called TRBD1 or TRBD2 (6 bases each). The V and J ends lost 5 bases and 4 bases respectively, with 15 bases between them. CDR3 size: 14 residues. Germline-derived CDR1 and CDR2 are SQVTM and ANQGSEA. CDR3 coding DNA: TGCAGCGTTCATAGCGGCGGGACATACAATGAGCAGTTCTTC. The encoded protein is CSVHSGGTYNEQFF.

This chain connects TRBV30 to TRBJ1-1, with D perhaps matching TRBD1 (5 bases). CDR3 length: 13 amino acids. The V and J ends lost 5 bases and 0 bases respectively, with 10 bases between them. Germline V lookup: CDR1 GTSNPN, CDR2 SVGIG (reference sequence). CDR3 in amino acids: CAWATALNTEAFF. CDR3 nucleotides: TGTGCCTGGGCGACAGCATTGAACACTGAAGCTTTCTTT. The variable domain in full, completed from reference TRBV30 and TRBJ1-1, reads SQTIHQWPATLVQPVGSPLSLECTVEGTSNPNLYWYRQAAGRGLQLLFYSVGIGQISSEVPQNLSASRPQDRQFILSSKKLLLSDSGFYLCAWATALNTEAFFGQGTRLTVV.

Comment on this clone: The identical CDR3 is also encoded by other nucleotide sequences in the sample. The chain is built from TRBV7-2 and TRBJ1-3; no definite D call. V gave up 0 bases and J gave up 0 bases, with 3 bases separating them. This CDR3 is 14 amino acids long. Per germline, CDR1 SGHTA and CDR2 FQGNSA. The CDR3 bases are TGTGCCAGCAGCTTAGCGGCCTCTGGAAACACCATATATTTT. This encodes CASSLAASGNTIYF.

Regarding this clone: This sample includes further DNA sequences coding for the same CDR3. The rearrangement joins TRBV5-6 to TRBJ1-5; no firm D call. The CDR3 spans 14 residues. V lost 0 bases to trimming and J lost 3 bases, with 7 bases between them. Germline V gene sequence: CDR1 SGHDT, CDR2 YYEEEE. The DNA of the CDR3 is TGTGCCAGCAGCTTGGTTCACTCCAATCAGCCCCAGCATTTT. It encodes CASSLVHSNQPQHF.

The CDR3 here is CASSQTGTGPYEQYF. The CDR3 DNA sequence: TGCGCCAGCAGCCAAACCGGGACAGGGCCCTACGAGCAGTACTTC. The chain joins TRBV5-1 to TRBJ2-7, with 9 nucleotides matching TRBD1. The ends lost 4 bases at V and 2 bases at J; junction bases unmatched: 7. The CDR3 runs to 15 residues. The germline V gene encodes CDR1 SGHRS and CDR2 YFSETQ.

The chain carries TRBV2 and TRBJ2-2, with unresolved D. The CDR3 runs to 16 residues. V lost 3 bases, J lost 6 bases, and 17 bases lay in between. Germline V gives CDR1 SNHLY, CDR2 FYNNEI. CDR3 DNA sequence: TGTGCCAGCAGTGACTTCGACTTATACTCCGCCGGGGAGCTGTTTTTT. Amino acid sequence: CASSDFDLYSAGELFF.